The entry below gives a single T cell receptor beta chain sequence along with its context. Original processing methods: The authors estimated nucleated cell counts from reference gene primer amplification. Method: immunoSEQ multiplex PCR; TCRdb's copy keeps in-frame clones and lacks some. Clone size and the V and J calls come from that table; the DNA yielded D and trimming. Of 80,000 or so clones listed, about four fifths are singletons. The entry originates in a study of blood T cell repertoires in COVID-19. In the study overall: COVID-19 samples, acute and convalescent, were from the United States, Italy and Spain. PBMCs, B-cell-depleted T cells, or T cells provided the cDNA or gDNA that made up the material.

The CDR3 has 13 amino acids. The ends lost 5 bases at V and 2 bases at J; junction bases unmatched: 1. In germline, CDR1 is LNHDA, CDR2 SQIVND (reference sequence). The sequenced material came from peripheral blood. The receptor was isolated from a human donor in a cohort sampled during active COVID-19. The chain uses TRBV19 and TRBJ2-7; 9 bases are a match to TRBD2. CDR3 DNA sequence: TGTGCCAGTAGTCGCGGGGGGGCCTACGAGCAGTACTTC. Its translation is CASSRGGAYEQYF.